In this sample, the clone carrying this T cell receptor (beta chain) turned up many times. Its target is unknown. TCRdb reprocessed the 5' RACE reads with MiXCR, giving one entry per CDR3 protein. The sample yields roughly 280,000 distinct CDR3 sequences, roughly 9.8% seen once. The entry originates in a study of identical twins. V was pared by 6 bases and J by 5 bases, with 3 bases of the junction left unmatched. Germline values: CDR1 ENHRY, CDR2 SYGVKD. The CDR3 extends over 13 amino acids. Broader study findings: Fewer insertions characterized abundant cord blood beta clonotypes, whereas memory repertoires showed none.

The data were also submitted as part of a second study, on yellow fever vaccine responses in identical twins.

The sample consisted of CD8+ T cells sorted from blood. This TCR was sampled from a woman under 30 in good health. J is TRBJ2-2 and V is TRBV10-3, with 7 bases identical to TRBD1. CDR3: CAISDRVTGELFF. The CDR3 DNA reads as TGTGCCATCAGCGACAGGGTAACCGGGGAGCTGTTTTTT.